The 21 T cell receptor beta chains below were found in one sample sequenced in a study of cytomegalovirus exposure and HLA in healthy donors. Clones were read by immunoSEQ multiplex PCR, and TCRdb kept only the in-frame ones, dropping some. This table holds 150,000 to 200,000 clones, roughly 80% found once. Input material: PBMCs. The origin of the receptors is a young man in good health and CMV-seropositive.

This clone occurred a few times. The chain is built from TRBV7-9 and TRBJ1-5; 9 positions match TRBD1. CDR3 length: 14 residues. The V gene's germline CDR1 is SEHNR and CDR2 FQNEAQ (reference sequence). J lost 6 bases, V lost 5 bases, and 5 bases had no gene match. The CDR3, as DNA: TGTGCCAGCAGCGTAGGACAGGGGACTCAGCCCCAGCATTTT. Translating it yields CASSVGQGTQPQHF.

CDR3 in DNA: TGTGCCAGCAGTTTATACGGGGGAATCAGCAATGAGCAGTTCTTC. Its protein product is CASSLYGGISNEQFF. This chain joins TRBV27 and TRBJ2-1; tentatively, D is TRBD2 (6 bases). This CDR3 is built from 15 residues. CDR1 MNHEY and CDR2 SMNVEV come from the germline V gene (reference sequence). V lost 1 base and J 6 bases, leaving 13 bases between the germline ends.

This chain uses TRBV4-1 with TRBJ2-1; 8 bases match TRBD2. The CDR3 length is 14 residues. V was clipped by 1 base and J by 6 bases; unmatched bases: 2. The germline V gene has CDR1 MGHRA and CDR2 YSYEKL. CDR3 loop: CASSQGLAGNEQFF. As DNA, the CDR3 is TGCGCCAGCAGCCAAGGGCTAGCGGGCAATGAGCAGTTCTTC.

V usage is TRBV7-2 and J usage is TRBJ1-5, with no clear D. CDR3 length: 15 amino acids. From germline, CDR1 is SGHTA and CDR2 FQGNSA. Trimming removed 0 bases at V and 4 bases at J, with 10 bases between. The CDR3 protein is CASSLAVGGNQPQHF. CDR3 DNA: TGTGCCAGCAGCTTAGCTGTTGGCGGGAATCAGCCCCAGCATTTT. Supplemented by reference TRBV7-2 and TRBJ1-5, the full variable domain reads GAGVSQSPSNKVTEKGKDVELRCDPISGHTALYWYRQSLGQGLEFLIYFQGNSAPDKSGLPSDRFSAERTGGSVSTLTIQRTQQEDSAVYLCASSLAVGGNQPQHFGDGTRLSIL.

This chain uses TRBV9 with TRBJ2-5, with 7 bases matching TRBD1. CDR1 SGDLS and CDR2 YYNGEE come from the germline V gene. CDR3 length: 14 residues. V gave up 2 bases and J gave up 4 bases; unmatched junction bases: 5. This chain's CDR3 is CASSVGQIGETQYF. CDR3 DNA: TGTGCCAGCAGCGTGGGACAGATTGGAGAGACCCAGTACTTC.

The chain has TRBV5-4 and TRBJ2-5; TRBD1 matches 10 bases. The V and J ends lost 0 bases and 5 bases, in that order; junction bases with no gene match: 7. Germline CDR1 is SGHNT and CDR2 is YYREEE (reference sequence). The CDR3 has 16 residues. The CDR3 loop reads CASSLGSTGGRETQYF. The CDR3 nucleotides read TGTGCCAGCAGCTTGGGGTCGACAGGGGGCCGGGAGACCCAGTACTTC. The full variable domain, its missing parts supplied by reference TRBV5-4 and TRBJ2-5, is ETGVTQSPTHLIKTRGQQVTLRCSSQSGHNTVSWYQQALGQGPQFIFQYYREEENGRGNFPPRFSGLQFPNYSSELNVNALELDDSALYLCASSLGSTGGRETQYFGPGTRLLVL.

This sequence joins TRBV4-2 and TRBJ1-2; TRBD1 aligns across 8 bases. Trimming removed 0 bases from V and 8 bases from J; junction bases left unmatched: 14. The CDR3 runs to 17 residues. CDR1 and CDR2 (germline): LGHNA, YNFKEQ. The CDR3 loop is CASSQDLGTGGALGYTF. CDR3 coding DNA: TGTGCCAGCAGCCAAGATCTTGGGACAGGAGGCGCATTGGGCTACACCTTC.

This clone occurred a few times. This chain uses TRBV27 with TRBJ2-7, with 8 bases aligning to TRBD2. The CDR3 totals 14 residues. Trimming at V came to 6 bases and at J to 3 bases, leaving 7 bases not matched to a gene. Germline CDR1 reads MNHEY; CDR2 reads SMNVEV (reference sequence). The chain's CDR3 is CASRLGGRHYEQYF. CDR3 nucleotides: TGTGCCAGCAGACTGGGCGGGAGGCACTACGAGCAGTACTTC.

The chain links TRBV29-1 to TRBJ1-1; TRBD1 matches 11 bases. CDR3 length: 14 residues. Trimming took 5 bases from V and 4 from J; bases not matched to a gene: 6. Germline V lookup: CDR1 SQVTM, CDR2 ANQGSEA. The CDR3 region has the DNA TGCAGCGTTAACCTCGGGACAGGGGGCACTGAAGCTTTCTTT. Amino acid sequence: CSVNLGTGGTEAFF.

The rearrangement uses TRBV5-6 and TRBJ1-1; D may be TRBD1 (5 bases). Per the germline V gene, CDR1 is SGHDT and CDR2 is YYEEEE. The CDR3 loop spans 17 amino acids. The V and J ends lost 2 bases and 2 bases respectively, with 19 bases between them. The CDR3 region is CASSLQTAWGLNTEAFF. CDR3 sequence (DNA): TGTGCCAGCAGCTTACAAACGGCTTGGGGCCTTAACACTGAAGCTTTCTTT.

This clone was picked up a small number of times. V gene TRBV5-6 combines with J gene TRBJ2-3; D is perhaps TRBD1 (5 bases). CDR3 length: 13 residues. Per germline, CDR1 SGHDT and CDR2 YYEEEE. Trimming removed 0 bases from V and 6 bases from J, with 8 bases in between. The chain's CDR3 is CASSLGPGDTQYF. The CDR3 DNA follows: TGTGCCAGCAGCTTGGGCCCAGGGGATACGCAGTATTTT.

This chain uses TRBV6-5 with TRBJ2-7, with D possibly being TRBD1 (5 bases). The CDR3 covers 14 residues. The V and J ends lost 2 bases and 13 bases respectively, with 21 bases between them. In germline, CDR1 is MNHEY, CDR2 SVGAGI. CDR3 bases: TGTGCCAGCAGTTACGGAACCGGTACAGGTCCCTCTTACTTC. Protein product: CASSYGTGTGPSYF.

V gene TRBV28 combines with J gene TRBJ2-7; 7 nucleotides align to TRBD1. There are 14 residues in the CDR3. In germline, CDR1 is MDHEN, CDR2 SYDVKM. V shed 4 bases and J 0 bases; nucleotides not matched to a gene: 3. CDR3 bases: TGTGCCAGCAGTTCGCGACAGGGCTCCTACGAGCAGTACTTC. Its protein product is CASSSRQGSYEQYF.

This chain joins TRBV27 and TRBJ2-1; 9 bases line up with TRBD2. CDR1 MNHEY and CDR2 SMNVEV come from the germline V gene (reference sequence). Unmatched junction bases numbered 6, after V lost 5 bases and J lost 7 bases. The length of the CDR3 is 14 residues. The chain's CDR3 is CASSVAGEGNEQFF. The CDR3, as DNA: TGTGCCAGCAGTGTAGCGGGAGAGGGTAATGAGCAGTTCTTC.

This chain connects TRBV28 to TRBJ2-1; no clear D. Per the germline V gene, CDR1 is MDHEN and CDR2 is SYDVKM. The CDR3 is 16 residues long. V lost 7 bases and J lost 3, with 19 bases in between. The CDR3 reads CASINERGASYNEQFF. In DNA form, the CDR3 reads TGTGCCAGCATCAACGAGCGCGGAGCGAGCTACAATGAGCAGTTCTTC.

CDR3 nucleotide sequence: TGCGCCAGCTCGGGACAGGGATACTACGAGCAGTACTTC. Translation gives CASSGQGYYEQYF. V usage is TRBV5-1 and J usage is TRBJ2-7; 9 bases match TRBD1. With 7 bases clipped from V and 3 bases from J, the junction kept 5 bases outside the gene matches. The CDR3 is made up of 13 amino acids. Germline V lookup: CDR1 SGHRS, CDR2 YFSETQ.

The rearrangement links TRBV6-5 to TRBJ2-3, with TRBD2 as a possible D gene (6 bases). The length of the CDR3 is 13 residues. Trimming removed 8 bases from V and 6 bases from J, with 15 bases in between. Germline CDR1 is MNHEY and CDR2 is SVGAGI. The CDR3 bases are TGTGCCAGCGCCAGCGGGCTACTGGATACGCAGTATTTT. It codes for CASASGLLDTQYF.

The J gene is TRBJ1-2, the V gene TRBV25-1, with D unresolved. CDR3 length: 13 amino acids. CDR1 and CDR2 (germline): MGHDK, SYGVNS. V was clipped by 2 bases and J by 3 bases, with 7 bases between them. CDR3 protein: CASSERTDYGYTF. CDR3 nucleotide sequence: TGTGCCAGCAGTGAACGCACAGACTATGGCTACACCTTC.

This clone was counted a single time. The CDR3 coding sequence is TGTGCCAGCAGCTCTGCGGGAGGAAGGTCCCAAGAGACCCAGTACTTC. This encodes CASSSAGGRSQETQYF. The J gene is TRBJ2-5, the V gene TRBV7-3; 8 bases agree with TRBD2. CDR1 SGHTA and CDR2 FQGTGA come from the germline V gene. V lost 4 bases, J lost 1 base, and 8 bases stayed unmatched. The CDR3 has 16 residues. Looking up the rest from reference TRBV7-3 and TRBJ2-5 gives the full variable domain: GAGVSQTPSNKVTEKGKYVELRCDPISGHTALYWYRQSLGQGPEFLIYFQGTGAADDSGLPNDRFFAVRPEGSVSTLKIQRTERGDSAVYLCASSSAGGRSQETQYFGPGTRLLVL.

This clone was seen more than once but under ten times. The chain is built from TRBV30 and TRBJ2-5, with 9 nucleotides matching TRBD2. The junction had 7 bases not matched to a gene; V was cut back by 3 bases and J by 5 bases. The germline gives CDR1 GTSNPN, CDR2 SVGIG (reference sequence). There are 14 residues in the CDR3. The chain's CDR3 is CAWRLGLAVETQYF. Here the CDR3 DNA reads TGTGCCTGGAGGCTGGGACTAGCTGTGGAGACCCAGTACTTC.

The chain uses TRBV6-1 and TRBJ1-2; 7 nucleotides line up with TRBD1. The CDR3 totals 15 residues. V was clipped by 4 bases and J by 4 bases; unmatched bases: 9. CDR1 is MNHNS and CDR2 is SASEGT in the germline V gene. The CDR3 loop reads CASSASGQNLYGYTF. The DNA of the CDR3 is TGTGCCAGCAGTGCCTCGGGACAGAATCTCTATGGCTACACCTTC.